This record concerns one TCR beta chain sequence. V was clipped by 0 bases and J by 5 bases, with 20 bases between them. Looked up from germline, CDR1 is GTSNPN and CDR2 is SVGIG (reference sequence). This CDR3 region has 17 residues. The entry originates in a study of shared clonotypes between healthy human individuals. The protocol was immunoSEQ multiplex PCR, while the TCRdb copy is restricted to in-frame clones and leaves out a portion. The table has some 2,500,000 clones, about 90% seen once. This TCR was recovered from a young man in good health. Some clones in this sample may be carry-over from other donors' samples. This sequence joins TRBV30 and TRBJ2-1; maybe TRBD2 (6 bases). Material for sequencing was naive CD4+ T cells from PBMCs. Subset specified: CD45RA+ positively selected. This CDR3 is CAWSVTNGGRRNNEQFF. The CDR3 bases are TGTGCCTGGAGTGTGACCAATGGAGGGAGAAGGAACAATGAGCAGTTCTTC.